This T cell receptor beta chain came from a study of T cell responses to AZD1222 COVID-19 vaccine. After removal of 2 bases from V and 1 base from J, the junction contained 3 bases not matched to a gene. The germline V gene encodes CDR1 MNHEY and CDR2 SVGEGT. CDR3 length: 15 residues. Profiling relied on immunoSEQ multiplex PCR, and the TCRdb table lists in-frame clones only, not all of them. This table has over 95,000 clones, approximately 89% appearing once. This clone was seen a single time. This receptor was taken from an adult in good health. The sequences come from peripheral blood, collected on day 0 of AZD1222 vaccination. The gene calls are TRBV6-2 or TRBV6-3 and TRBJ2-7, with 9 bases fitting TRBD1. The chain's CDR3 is CASSYPGTGSYEQYF. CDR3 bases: TGTGCCAGCAGTTACCCCGGGACAGGGTCCTACGAGCAGTACTTC.